The 27 T cell receptor beta chains below come from one sample, sequenced in a study of blood T cell repertoires in COVID-19. TCRdb's copy holds only in-frame clones and misses some; the assay was immunoSEQ multiplex PCR. The data contain about 47,000 clones, more than 80% of them singletons. Sequenced material: peripheral blood. Receptors originate from a man in his 70s with active COVID-19.

This clone was seen once. V is TRBV5-1 and J is TRBJ2-3; D ambiguous. The CDR3 contains 14 residues. Per germline, CDR1 SGHRS and CDR2 YFSETQ. V dropped 2 bases and J dropped 1 base, with 8 bases sitting between them. DNA of the CDR3: TGCGCCAGCAGCTTTATCACGGGCACAGATACGCAGTATTTT. Amino acids: CASSFITGTDTQYF. Full variable domain (missing parts from reference TRBV5-1 and TRBJ2-3): KAGVTQTPRYLIKTRGQQVTLSCSPISGHRSVSWYQQTPGQGLQFLFEYFSETQRNKGNFPGRFSGRQFSNSRSEMNVSTLELGDSALYLCASSFITGTDTQYFGPGTRLTVL.

The V call is TRBV3-1 (or the pseudogene TRBV3-2), the J call TRBJ2-1, with 11 bases fitting TRBD1. The CDR3 has 15 residues. The V segment lost 5 bases and the J segment 10 bases; nucleotides outside the gene matches: 10. Germline values: CDR1 LGHDT, CDR2 YNNKEL (reference sequence). CDR3 nucleotide sequence: TGTGCCAGCAGCACCCGAGGACAGGGGGCAGGAGAGCAGTTCTTC. This gives the protein CASSTRGQGAGEQFF.

The chain recombines TRBV6-5 with TRBJ1-2; TRBD1 matches at 7 bases. With V trimmed by 10 bases and J by 2 bases, 10 bases remained unmatched. CDR3 size: 14 residues. Germline V gene data show CDR1 as MNHEY and CDR2 as SVGAGI. The CDR3 region is CATGKTGPNYGYTF. In DNA form, the CDR3 reads TGTGCCACCGGGAAGACAGGGCCGAACTATGGCTACACCTTC.

V usage is TRBV11-2 and J usage is TRBJ2-7; no clear D. Trimming cost V 0 bases and J 3 bases, with 15 bases left between them. CDR3 length equals 16 residues. In germline, CDR1 is SGHAT, CDR2 FQNNGV. CDR3 residues: CASSLEVPQAHYEQYF. As DNA, the CDR3 is TGTGCCAGCAGCTTAGAAGTGCCGCAGGCCCACTACGAGCAGTACTTC.

This clone was detected only a few times. The CDR3 DNA follows: TGTGCCAGCAGCTCAGGACAGGACCTAGAGACCCAGTACTTC. Residues: CASSSGQDLETQYF. The chain employs TRBV11-2 and TRBJ2-5; 7 bases agree with TRBD1. The V gene end was trimmed by 4 bases and the J gene end by 4 bases; junction bases not matched to a gene: 6. CDR3 length equals 14 residues. Germline V gene data show CDR1 as SGHAT and CDR2 as FQNNGV.

The V gene is TRBV5-5, the J gene TRBJ1-5; 8 bases fit TRBD1. Germline trimming cut 4 bases from V and 5 bases from J; bases unmatched to any gene: 5. Germline CDR1 reads SGHKS; CDR2 reads YYEKEE (reference sequence). This CDR3 spans 14 amino acids. CDR3 protein: CASSPDRAHQPQHF. For the CDR3, the DNA is TGTGCCAGCAGCCCGGACAGGGCCCATCAGCCCCAGCATTTT.

As DNA, the CDR3 is TGCGCCAGCAGCCAAGTGGCCAGGGGCGTGTACGAGCAGTACTTC. Amino acid sequence: CASSQVARGVYEQYF. The V call is TRBV4-3, the J call TRBJ2-7, with TRBD1 as a possible D gene (6 bases). The CDR3 spans 15 residues. V was trimmed by 1 base and J by 4 bases, leaving 14 bases between them. Germline values: CDR1 LGHNA, CDR2 YSLEER.

CDR3 nucleotides: TGTGCCAGCAGCTTAGATCAGGGGGATACGCAGTATTTT. It specifies CASSLDQGDTQYF. The gene calls are TRBV11-2 and TRBJ2-3, with D possibly being TRBD1 (6 bases). Per the germline V gene, CDR1 is SGHAT and CDR2 is FQNNGV. Trimming stripped 0 bases from V and 6 bases from J, with 7 bases between. The CDR3 sequence is 13 residues long.

This rearrangement joins TRBV7-9 to TRBJ1-4; D unclear. This CDR3 spans 16 amino acids. With 5 bases removed from V and 3 bases from J, the gap between germline ends came to 16 bases. Germline CDR1 and CDR2: SEHNR and FQNEAQ (reference sequence). The CDR3 DNA reads as TGTGCCAGCAGCACGCCGGACTTTGCCCCTAATGAAAAACTGTTTTTT. This sequence encodes CASSTPDFAPNEKLFF.

This chain connects TRBV9 to TRBJ2-3, with 8 positions matching TRBD2. With 2 bases clipped from V and 0 bases from J, the junction kept 2 bases outside the gene matches. CDR1 is SGDLS and CDR2 is YYNGEE in the germline V gene. This CDR3 is 15 amino acids long. CDR3 sequence reads: CASSVASGSTDTQYF. The CDR3, as DNA: TGTGCCAGCAGCGTGGCTAGCGGGAGCACAGATACGCAGTATTTT. The full variable domain, rest sourced from reference TRBV9 and TRBJ2-3, is DSGVTQTPKHLITATGQRVTLRCSPRSGDLSVYWYQQSLDQGLQFLIQYYNGEERAKGNILERFSAQQFPDLHSELNLSSLELGDSALYFCASSVASGSTDTQYFGPGTRLTVL.

The chain employs TRBV6-1 and TRBJ1-6; D unclear. Trimming pared 3 bases from V and 0 bases from J, leaving 9 bases between. From germline, CDR1 is MNHNS and CDR2 SASEGT. This CDR3 spans 16 amino acids. CDR3 residues: CASSDSSPSYNSPLHF. CDR3 in DNA: TGTGCCAGCAGTGACAGTTCTCCCTCCTATAATTCACCCCTCCACTTT.

CDR3 sequence: CASSPKTGKVGEQYF. DNA for the CDR3: TGTGCCAGTAGCCCTAAAACAGGGAAAGTAGGGGAGCAGTACTTC. The rearrangement uses TRBV19 and TRBJ2-7, with D possibly being TRBD1 (6 bases). Trimming shortened V by 6 bases and J by 7 bases, and 22 bases separated the two germline ends. Germline CDR1 is LNHDA and CDR2 is SQIVND (reference sequence). The CDR3 length is 15 residues.

This chain links TRBV7-2 with TRBJ2-3; tentative D call: TRBD2 (5 bases). The germline V gene encodes CDR1 SGHTA and CDR2 FQGNSA. There are 16 residues in the CDR3. V lost 1 base to trimming and J lost 0 bases, with 11 bases between them. This chain's CDR3 is CASSLDLGLSTDTQYF. The CDR3 DNA reads TGTGCCAGCAGCTTAGATCTAGGACTCAGCACAGATACGCAGTATTTT.

Written as DNA, the CDR3 is TGTGCCAGCTCACCGGGACAGAGTAACACCGGGGAGCTGTTTTTT. Translating it yields CASSPGQSNTGELFF. The V and J genes are TRBV18 and TRBJ2-2; 7 positions match TRBD1. CDR3 size: 15 residues. The V gene end was trimmed by 3 bases and the J gene end by 2 bases; junction bases not matched to a gene: 3. Germline V gene sequence: CDR1 KGHSH, CDR2 LQKENI. Looking up the rest from reference TRBV18 and TRBJ2-2 gives the full variable domain: NAGVMQNPRHLVRRRGQEARLRCSPMKGHSHVYWYRQLPEEGLKFMVYLQKENIIDESGMPKERFSAEFPKEGPSILRIQQVVRGDSAAYFCASSPGQSNTGELFFGEGSRLTVL.

The chain links TRBV5-6 to TRBJ1-3; D ambiguous. The V gene lost 0 bases and the J gene lost 0 bases, with 4 bases spanning the gap. Germline CDR1 SGHDT, CDR2 YYEEEE. The CDR3 runs to 14 residues. This chain's CDR3 is CASSLAHSGNTIYF. The CDR3 bases are TGTGCCAGCAGCTTGGCACACTCTGGAAACACCATATATTTT.

This clone was picked up one time. The chain has TRBV5-4 and TRBJ2-1; 7 bases fit TRBD2. CDR1 and CDR2 from the germline V gene are SGHNT and YYREEE (reference sequence). CDR3 length: 17 amino acids. The trim removed 0 bases at V and 4 bases at J, leaving 10 bases unmatched. The CDR3 region is CASSLVVGGNNYNEQFF. As DNA, the CDR3 is TGTGCCAGCAGCTTGGTCGTCGGGGGGAACAATTACAATGAGCAGTTCTTC.

The V and J genes are TRBV12-3 or TRBV12-4 and TRBJ1-1, with 9 positions matching TRBD1. The ends lost 6 bases at V and 9 bases at J; junction bases unmatched: 8. The CDR3 runs 13 residues. The CDR3 DNA sequence: TGTGCCAGCAGACGGACAGGGGAAGCCAAAGCTTTCTTT. Translated, it gives CASRRTGEAKAFF.

The chain employs TRBV19 and TRBJ1-5, with TRBD1 matching 7 bases. The V gene's germline CDR1 is LNHDA and CDR2 SQIVND (reference sequence). V shed 4 bases and J 0 bases; nucleotides not matched to a gene: 9. The CDR3 has 17 amino acids. CDR3 coding DNA: TGTGCCAGTAGTAAGTGGACAGGAAAGGGTAGCAATCAGCCCCAGCATTTT. Its translation is CASSKWTGKGSNQPQHF.

This chain uses TRBV30 with TRBJ1-1, with 11 bases aligning to TRBD1. V dropped 0 bases and J dropped 1; count of bases not matched to a gene: 13. The V gene's germline CDR1 is GTSNPN and CDR2 SVGIG (reference sequence). This CDR3 has 19 amino acids. This CDR3 reads CAWSVSSVGTGGWNTEAFF. The CDR3 DNA reads as TGTGCCTGGAGTGTATCTTCTGTAGGGACAGGGGGATGGAACACTGAAGCTTTCTTT.

The CDR3 region has the DNA TGTGCCAGCACCTACGAGATGAATAGCGGGGGGACACTAGCCAAAAACATTCAGTACTTC. It translates to CASTYEMNSGGTLAKNIQYF. This chain links TRBV6-6 with TRBJ2-4, with 10 bases fitting TRBD2. The CDR3 runs to 20 residues. Germline V gene lookup returns CDR1 MNHNY and CDR2 SVGAGI (reference sequence). Trimming at V came to 7 bases and at J to 0 bases, leaving 18 bases not matched to a gene.

CDR3 nucleotides: TGTGCCAGCAGCTTAGCGGCGGGGGCCGGCTACAATGAGCAGTTCTTC. It encodes CASSLAAGAGYNEQFF. This chain connects TRBV7-2 to TRBJ2-1; D possibly corresponds to TRBD2 (7 bases). CDR3 length: 16 residues. Germline loops: CDR1 SGHTA, CDR2 FQGNSA. V dropped 0 bases and J dropped 3 bases, with 12 bases sitting between them. The entire variable domain, with the rest obtained from reference TRBV7-2 and TRBJ2-1, is as follows: GAGVSQSPSNKVTEKGKDVELRCDPISGHTALYWYRQSLGQGLEFLIYFQGNSAPDKSGLPSDRFSAERTGGSVSTLTIQRTQQEDSAVYLCASSLAAGAGYNEQFFGPGTRLTVL.

This chain joins TRBV27 and TRBJ2-1; D gene ambiguous. Germline V lookup: CDR1 MNHEY, CDR2 SMNVEV (reference sequence). Trimming took off 0 bases at V and 16 bases at J, with 16 bases between the two ends. CDR3 size: 13 residues. As DNA, the CDR3 is TGTGCCAGCAGTTTATCTAAATCAGGTACGGAATTCTTC. It translates to CASSLSKSGTEFF.

The gene calls are TRBV7-2 and TRBJ2-2; TRBD1 might be the D (6 bases). Trimming stripped 4 bases from V and 3 bases from J, with 12 bases between. Germline V gene lookup returns CDR1 SGHTA and CDR2 FQGNSA. The CDR3 is 15 amino acids. CDR3 region: CASSSKQGYTGELFF. CDR3 DNA sequence: TGTGCCAGCAGCTCCAAACAGGGATACACCGGGGAGCTGTTTTTT.

The CDR3 spells CASSLQSPPYEQYF. DNA for the CDR3: TGTGCCAGCAGTTTACAGTCTCCCCCTTACGAGCAGTACTTC. The chain is built from TRBV27 and TRBJ2-7; no firm D call. Trimming took 2 bases from V and 4 from J, leaving 12 bases between them. Germline CDR1 and CDR2: MNHEY and SMNVEV (reference sequence). CDR3 length equals 14 residues.

The gene calls are TRBV12-3 or TRBV12-4 and TRBJ1-5; D not resolved. Trimming left V 0 bases short and J 5 bases short, with 5 bases between. This CDR3 has 13 amino acids. CDR3 sequence (DNA): TGTGCCAGCAGTTTAGCTCCCTATCAGCCCCAGCATTTT. Residues: CASSLAPYQPQHF.

This clone appeared once. V gene TRBV5-1 combines with J gene TRBJ2-1; 11 bases match TRBD2. The CDR3 runs 16 residues. Germline V gene sequence: CDR1 SGHRS, CDR2 YFSETQ. J lost 8 bases, V lost 3 bases, and 10 bases had no gene match. The CDR3: CASSSTTSGGVDEQFF. CDR3 coding DNA: TGCGCCAGCAGCTCCACTACTAGCGGGGGTGTGGATGAGCAGTTCTTC.

The rearrangement uses TRBV30 and TRBJ2-4; 8 bases are a match to TRBD1. The germline CDR1 and CDR2 sequences are GTSNPN and SVGIG (reference sequence). Losses at the gene ends were 0 bases for V and 8 bases for J; bases not matched to a gene: 3. The CDR3 is 13 residues long. The CDR3 loop reads CAWSVQGAYIQYF. Here the CDR3 DNA reads TGTGCCTGGAGTGTTCAGGGGGCATACATTCAGTACTTC.